This entry features one TCR beta chain sequence. The sample comes from a study of cytomegalovirus exposure and HLA in healthy donors. V lost 2 bases, J lost 7 bases, and 7 bases stayed unmatched. The germline V gene encodes CDR1 MNHNY and CDR2 SVGAGI (reference sequence). The CDR3 covers 16 residues. The data were produced by immunoSEQ multiplex PCR, yet TCRdb's version contains in-frame clones alone and is incomplete. The table has 150,000 to 200,000 clones, around 86% seen once. The sample consisted of PBMCs. J is TRBJ1-6 and V is TRBV6-6; 8 nucleotides match TRBD1. The sequence came from a woman under 30 in good health and CMV-seronegative. The CDR3 loop reads CASSYLRQGNNSPLHF. Written as DNA, the CDR3 is TGTGCCAGCAGTTACCTTAGACAGGGGAACAATTCACCCCTCCACTTT.